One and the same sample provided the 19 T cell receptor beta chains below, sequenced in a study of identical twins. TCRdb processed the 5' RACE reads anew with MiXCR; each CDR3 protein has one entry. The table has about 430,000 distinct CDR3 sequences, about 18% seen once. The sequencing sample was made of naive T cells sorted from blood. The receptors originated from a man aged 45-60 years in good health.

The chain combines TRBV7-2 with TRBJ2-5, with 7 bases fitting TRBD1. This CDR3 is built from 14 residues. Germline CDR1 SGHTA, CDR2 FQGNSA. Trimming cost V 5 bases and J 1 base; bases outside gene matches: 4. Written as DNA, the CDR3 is TGTGCCAGCAGCATTGGGACAGCCCAAGAGACCCAGTACTTC. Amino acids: CASSIGTAQETQYF.

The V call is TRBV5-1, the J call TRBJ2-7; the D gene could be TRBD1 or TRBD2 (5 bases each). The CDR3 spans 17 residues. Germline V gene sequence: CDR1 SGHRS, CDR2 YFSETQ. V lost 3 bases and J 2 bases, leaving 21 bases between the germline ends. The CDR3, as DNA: TGCGCCAGCAGCTACGGCCCGTCCGGGACGCCTACCTACGAGCAGTACTTC. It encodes CASSYGPSGTPTYEQYF.

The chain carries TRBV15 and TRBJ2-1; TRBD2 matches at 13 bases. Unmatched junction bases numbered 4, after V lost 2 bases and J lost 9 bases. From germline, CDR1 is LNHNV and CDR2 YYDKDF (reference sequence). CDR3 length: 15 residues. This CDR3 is CATSRKLAGGPEQFF. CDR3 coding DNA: TGTGCCACCAGCAGAAAACTAGCGGGAGGGCCTGAGCAGTTCTTC.

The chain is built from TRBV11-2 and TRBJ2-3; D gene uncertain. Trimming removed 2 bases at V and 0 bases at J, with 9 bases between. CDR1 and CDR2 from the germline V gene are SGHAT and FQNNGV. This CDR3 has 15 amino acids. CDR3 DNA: TGTGCCAGCAGCTTATTAGGCAGTAGCACAGATACGCAGTATTTT. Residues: CASSLLGSSTDTQYF.

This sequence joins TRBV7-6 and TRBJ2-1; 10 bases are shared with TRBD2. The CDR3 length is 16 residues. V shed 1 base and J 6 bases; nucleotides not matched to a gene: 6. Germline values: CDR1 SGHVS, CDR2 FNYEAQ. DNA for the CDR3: TGTGCCAGCAGCTTAGAGATAGCGGGGGGAGGCAATGAGCAGTTCTTC. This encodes CASSLEIAGGGNEQFF.

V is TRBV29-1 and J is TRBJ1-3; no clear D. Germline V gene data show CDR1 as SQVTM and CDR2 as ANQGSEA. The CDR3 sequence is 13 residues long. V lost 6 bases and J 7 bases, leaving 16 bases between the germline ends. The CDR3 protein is CSVRTSPDNTIYF. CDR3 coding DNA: TGCAGCGTCCGGACCTCGCCGGATAACACCATATATTTT.

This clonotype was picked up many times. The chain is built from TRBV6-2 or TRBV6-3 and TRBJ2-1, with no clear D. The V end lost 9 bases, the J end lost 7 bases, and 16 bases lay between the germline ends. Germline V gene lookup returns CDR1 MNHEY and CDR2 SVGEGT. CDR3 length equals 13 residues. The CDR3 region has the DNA TGTGCCAGTATGCCGGGCAGTGGGAATGAGCAGTTCTTC. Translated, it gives CASMPGSGNEQFF.

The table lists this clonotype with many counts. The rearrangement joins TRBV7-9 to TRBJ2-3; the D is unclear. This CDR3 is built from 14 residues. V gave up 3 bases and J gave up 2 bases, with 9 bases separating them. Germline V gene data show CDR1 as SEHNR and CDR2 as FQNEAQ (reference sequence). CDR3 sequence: CASSFATNTDTQYF. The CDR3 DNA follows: TGTGCCAGCAGCTTTGCTACCAACACAGATACGCAGTATTTT.

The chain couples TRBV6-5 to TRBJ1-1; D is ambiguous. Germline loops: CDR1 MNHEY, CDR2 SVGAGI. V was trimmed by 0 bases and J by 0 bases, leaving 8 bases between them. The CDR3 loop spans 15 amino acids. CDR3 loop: CASSYSIGLNTEAFF. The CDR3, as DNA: TGTGCCAGCAGTTACTCGATAGGGTTGAACACTGAAGCTTTCTTT.

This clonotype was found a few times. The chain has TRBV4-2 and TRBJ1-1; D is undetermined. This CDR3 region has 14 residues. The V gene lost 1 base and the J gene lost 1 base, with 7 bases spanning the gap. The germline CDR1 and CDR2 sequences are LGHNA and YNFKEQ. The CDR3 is CASSQVRANTEAFF. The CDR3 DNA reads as TGTGCCAGCAGCCAAGTAAGAGCGAACACTGAAGCTTTCTTT.

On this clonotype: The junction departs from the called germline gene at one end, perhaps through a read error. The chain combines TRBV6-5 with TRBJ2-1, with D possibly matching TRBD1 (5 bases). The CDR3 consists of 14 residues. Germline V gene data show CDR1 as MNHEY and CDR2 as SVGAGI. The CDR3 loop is CVSSYSVGAREQFF. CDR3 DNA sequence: TGTGTCAGCAGTTACTCCGTAGGGGCTCGCGAGCAGTTCTTC.

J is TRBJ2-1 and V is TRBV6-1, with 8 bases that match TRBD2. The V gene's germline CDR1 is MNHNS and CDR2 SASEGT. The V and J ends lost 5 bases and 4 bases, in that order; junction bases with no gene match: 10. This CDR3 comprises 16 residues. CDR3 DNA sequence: TGTGCCAGCAGTCTGGCCACTAGCGGAATTTACAATGAGCAGTTCTTC. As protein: CASSLATSGIYNEQFF.

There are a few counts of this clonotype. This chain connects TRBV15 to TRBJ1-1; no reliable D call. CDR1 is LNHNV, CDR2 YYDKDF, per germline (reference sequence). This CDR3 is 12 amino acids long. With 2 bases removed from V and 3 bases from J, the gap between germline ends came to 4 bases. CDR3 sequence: CATSRIDTEAFF. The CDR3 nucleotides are TGTGCCACCAGCAGAATTGACACTGAAGCTTTCTTT. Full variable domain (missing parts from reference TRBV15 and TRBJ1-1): DAMVIQNPRYQVTQFGKPVTLSCSQTLNHNVMYWYQQKSSQAPKLLFHYYDKDFNNEADTPDNFQSRRPNTSFCFLDIRSPGLGDTAMYLCATSRIDTEAFFGQGTRLTVV.

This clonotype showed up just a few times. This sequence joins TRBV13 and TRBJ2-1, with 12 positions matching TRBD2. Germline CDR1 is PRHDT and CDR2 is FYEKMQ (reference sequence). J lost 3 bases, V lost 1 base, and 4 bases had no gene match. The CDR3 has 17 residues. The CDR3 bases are TGTGCCAGCAGCTTAGCAACTAGCGGGAGGTTCTACAATGAGCAGTTCTTC. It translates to CASSLATSGRFYNEQFF.

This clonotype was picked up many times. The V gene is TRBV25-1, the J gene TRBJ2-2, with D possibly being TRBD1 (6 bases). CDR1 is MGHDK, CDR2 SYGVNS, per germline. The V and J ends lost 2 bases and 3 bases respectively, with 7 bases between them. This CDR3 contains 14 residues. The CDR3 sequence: CASSEQGYTGELFF. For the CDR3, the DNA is TGTGCCAGCAGTGAACAGGGGTACACCGGGGAGCTGTTTTTT.

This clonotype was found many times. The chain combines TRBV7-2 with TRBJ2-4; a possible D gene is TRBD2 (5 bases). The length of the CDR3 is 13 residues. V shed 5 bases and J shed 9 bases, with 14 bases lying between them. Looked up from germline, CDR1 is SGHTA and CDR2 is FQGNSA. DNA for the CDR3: TGTGCCAGCAGCCTAAGCCCGGGGAGCATTCAGTACTTC. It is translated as CASSLSPGSIQYF.

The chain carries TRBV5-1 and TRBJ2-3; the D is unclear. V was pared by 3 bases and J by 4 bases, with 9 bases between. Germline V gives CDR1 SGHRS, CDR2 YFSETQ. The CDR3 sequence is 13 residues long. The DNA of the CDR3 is TGCGCCAGCAGCTGGGCTCCTGCAGATACGCAGTATTTT. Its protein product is CASSWAPADTQYF.

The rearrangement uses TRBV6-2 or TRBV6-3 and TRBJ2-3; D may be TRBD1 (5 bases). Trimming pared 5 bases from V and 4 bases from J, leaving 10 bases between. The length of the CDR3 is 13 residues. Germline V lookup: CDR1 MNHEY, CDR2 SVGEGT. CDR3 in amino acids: CASSRSRADTQYF. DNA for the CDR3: TGTGCCAGCAGTCGATCCAGGGCAGATACGCAGTATTTT.

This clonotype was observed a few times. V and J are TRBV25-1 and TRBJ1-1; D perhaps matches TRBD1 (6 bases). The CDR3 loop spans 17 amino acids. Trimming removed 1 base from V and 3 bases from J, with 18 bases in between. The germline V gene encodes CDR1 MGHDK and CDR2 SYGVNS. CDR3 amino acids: CASSEWAPRGEDTEAFF. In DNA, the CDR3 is TGTGCCAGCAGTGAATGGGCCCCAAGGGGGGAAGACACTGAAGCTTTCTTT.